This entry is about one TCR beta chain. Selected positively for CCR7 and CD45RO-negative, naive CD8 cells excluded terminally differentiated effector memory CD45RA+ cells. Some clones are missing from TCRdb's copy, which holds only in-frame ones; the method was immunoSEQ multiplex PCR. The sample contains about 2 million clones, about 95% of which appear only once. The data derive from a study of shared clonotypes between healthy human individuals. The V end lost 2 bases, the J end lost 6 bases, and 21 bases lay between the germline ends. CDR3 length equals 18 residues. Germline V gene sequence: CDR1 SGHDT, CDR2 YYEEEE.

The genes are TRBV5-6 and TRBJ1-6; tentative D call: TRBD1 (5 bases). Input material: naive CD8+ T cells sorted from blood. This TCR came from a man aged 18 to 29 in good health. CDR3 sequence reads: CASSFAPGLEQGNSPLHF. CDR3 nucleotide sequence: TGTGCCAGCAGCTTCGCGCCTGGCCTGGAGCAGGGTAATTCACCCCTCCACTTT.